This T cell receptor beta chain is from a study of blood T cells in healthy people across ages. The CDR3 totals 14 residues. Germline CDR1 is MNHEY and CDR2 is SMNVEV (reference sequence). V was shortened by 6 bases and J by 0 bases, with 10 bases between the two germline ends. Then a second PCR, running roughly 7 to 11 cycles, was carried out with a sample-barcoded 5' primer and a J-beta primer mix. TCRdb itself ran the 5' RACE reads through MiXCR, one entry per CDR3 protein. In the table there are approximately 830,000 distinct CDR3 sequences, under 80% of which are singletons. Details on this clonotype: This clone may be a read error of a much larger clone one base away.

The genes are TRBV27 and TRBJ2-3; weak D call: TRBD1 (6 bases). Sequencing was carried out using blood. This clonotype was sampled from a man aged 25-45 years in good health. CDR3 residues: CASSRTESTDTQYF. The CDR3 coding sequence is TGTGCCAGCAGCCGGACAGAAAGCACAGATACGCAGTATTTT.